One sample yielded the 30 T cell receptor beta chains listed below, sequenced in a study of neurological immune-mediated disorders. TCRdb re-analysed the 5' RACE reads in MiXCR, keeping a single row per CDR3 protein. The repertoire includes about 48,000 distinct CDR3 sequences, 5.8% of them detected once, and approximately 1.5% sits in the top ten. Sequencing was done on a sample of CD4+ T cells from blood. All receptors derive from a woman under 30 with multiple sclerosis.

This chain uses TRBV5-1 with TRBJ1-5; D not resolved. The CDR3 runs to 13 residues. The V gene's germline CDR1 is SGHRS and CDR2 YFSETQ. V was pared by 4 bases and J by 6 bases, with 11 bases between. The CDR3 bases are TGCGCCAGCAGCAGTACGTGGGGTCAGCCCCAGCATTTT. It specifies CASSSTWGQPQHF.

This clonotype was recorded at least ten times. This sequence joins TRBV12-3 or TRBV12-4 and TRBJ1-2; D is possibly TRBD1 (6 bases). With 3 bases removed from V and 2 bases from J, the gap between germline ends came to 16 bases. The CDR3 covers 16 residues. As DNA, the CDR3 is TGTGCCAGCAGTTTCACGTTTGTTCAGGGGAACTATGGCTACACCTTC. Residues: CASSFTFVQGNYGYTF.

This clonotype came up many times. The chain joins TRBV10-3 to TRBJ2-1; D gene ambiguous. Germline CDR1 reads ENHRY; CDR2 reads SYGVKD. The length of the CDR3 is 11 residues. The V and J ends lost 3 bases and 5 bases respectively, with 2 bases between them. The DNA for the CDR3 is TGTGCCATCAGTGACCACAATGAGCAGTTCTTC. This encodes CAISDHNEQFF.

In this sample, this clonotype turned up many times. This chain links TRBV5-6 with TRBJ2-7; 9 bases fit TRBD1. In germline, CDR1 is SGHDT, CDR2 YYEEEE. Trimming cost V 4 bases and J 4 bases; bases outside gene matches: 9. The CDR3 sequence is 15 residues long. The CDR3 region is CASSLTGQGEYEQYV. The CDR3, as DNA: TGTGCCAGCAGCCTCACGGGACAGGGAGAATACGAGCAGTACGTC.

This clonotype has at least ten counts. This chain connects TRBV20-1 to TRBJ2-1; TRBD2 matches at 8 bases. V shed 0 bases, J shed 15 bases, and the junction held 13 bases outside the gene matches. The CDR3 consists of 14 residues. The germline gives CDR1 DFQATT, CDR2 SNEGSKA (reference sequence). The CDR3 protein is CSAREDKAGDWRFF. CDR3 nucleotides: TGCAGTGCTAGAGAAGACAAAGCGGGAGATTGGCGGTTCTTC.

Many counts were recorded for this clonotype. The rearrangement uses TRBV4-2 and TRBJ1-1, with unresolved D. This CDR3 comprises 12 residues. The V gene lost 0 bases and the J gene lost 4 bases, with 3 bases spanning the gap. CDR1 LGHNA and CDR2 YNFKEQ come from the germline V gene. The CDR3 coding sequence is TGTGCCAGCAGCCAAGAATTCACTGAAGCTTTCTTT. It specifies CASSQEFTEAFF.

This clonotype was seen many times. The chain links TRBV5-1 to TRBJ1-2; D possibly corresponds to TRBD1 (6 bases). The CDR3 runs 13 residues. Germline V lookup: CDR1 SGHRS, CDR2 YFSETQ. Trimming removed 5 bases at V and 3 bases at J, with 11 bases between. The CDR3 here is CASRPTGDYGYTF. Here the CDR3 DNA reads TGCGCCAGCAGACCGACAGGTGACTATGGCTACACCTTC.

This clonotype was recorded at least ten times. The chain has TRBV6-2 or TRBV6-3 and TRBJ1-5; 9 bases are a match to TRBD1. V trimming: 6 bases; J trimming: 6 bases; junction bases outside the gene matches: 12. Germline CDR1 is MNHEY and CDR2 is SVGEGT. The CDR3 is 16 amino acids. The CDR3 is CASSSRTGVLSQPQHF. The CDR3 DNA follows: TGTGCCAGCAGCTCGAGGACAGGGGTGTTGAGTCAGCCCCAGCATTTT.

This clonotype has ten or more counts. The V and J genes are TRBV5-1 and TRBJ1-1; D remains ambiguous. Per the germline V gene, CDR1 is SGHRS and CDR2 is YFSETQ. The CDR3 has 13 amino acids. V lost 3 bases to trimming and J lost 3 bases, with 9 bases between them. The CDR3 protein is CASSSEYDTEAFF. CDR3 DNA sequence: TGCGCCAGCAGCTCGGAATATGACACTGAAGCTTTCTTT.

The chain's CDR3 is CASSLASGRANEQFF. The CDR3 region has the DNA TGTGCCAGCAGCTTAGCTAGCGGGAGGGCCAATGAGCAGTTCTTC. J is TRBJ2-1 and V is TRBV7-8; 11 nucleotides align to TRBD2. From germline, CDR1 is SGHVS and CDR2 FQNEAQ. J lost 6 bases, V lost 0 bases, and 1 base had no gene match. This CDR3 is 15 amino acids long.

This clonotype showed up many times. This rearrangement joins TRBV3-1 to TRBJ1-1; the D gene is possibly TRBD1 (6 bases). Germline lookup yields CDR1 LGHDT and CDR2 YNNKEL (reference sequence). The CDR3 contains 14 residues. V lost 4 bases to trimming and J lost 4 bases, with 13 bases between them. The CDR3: CASSRNQGFTEAFF. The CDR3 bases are TGTGCCAGCAGCCGGAATCAGGGGTTCACTGAAGCTTTCTTT.

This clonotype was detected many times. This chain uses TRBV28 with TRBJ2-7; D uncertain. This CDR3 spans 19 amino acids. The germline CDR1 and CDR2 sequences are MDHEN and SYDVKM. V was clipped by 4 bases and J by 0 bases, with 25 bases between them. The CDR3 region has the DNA TGTGCCAGCAGTTCTCTATCCCGGTCTATAGCCGCGACCTCCTACGAGCAGTACGTC. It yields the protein CASSSLSRSIAATSYEQYV.

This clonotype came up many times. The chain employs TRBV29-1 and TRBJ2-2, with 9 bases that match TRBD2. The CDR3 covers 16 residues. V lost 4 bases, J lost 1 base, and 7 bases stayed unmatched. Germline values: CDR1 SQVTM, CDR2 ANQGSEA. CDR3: CSVASSGGRNTGELFF. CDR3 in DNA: TGCAGCGTTGCTTCCAGCGGGGGGCGGAACACCGGGGAGCTGTTTTTT.

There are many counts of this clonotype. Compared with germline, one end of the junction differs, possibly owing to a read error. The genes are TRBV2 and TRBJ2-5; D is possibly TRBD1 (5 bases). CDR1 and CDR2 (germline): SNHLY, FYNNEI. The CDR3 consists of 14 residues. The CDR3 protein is CASGDPGPMETQYF. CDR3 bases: TGTGCCAGCGGTGATCCAGGGCCGATGGAGACCCAGTACTTC.

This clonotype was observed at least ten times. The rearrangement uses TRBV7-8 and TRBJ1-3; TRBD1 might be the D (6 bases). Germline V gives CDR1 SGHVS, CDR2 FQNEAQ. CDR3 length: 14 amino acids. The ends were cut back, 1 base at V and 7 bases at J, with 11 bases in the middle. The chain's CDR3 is CASSLEPGANTIYF. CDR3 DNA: TGTGCCAGCAGCTTAGAGCCGGGGGCGAACACCATATATTTT.

CDR3 DNA sequence: TGTGCCAGCAGCCAAGAAAGCAATCAGCCCCAGCATTTT. It encodes CASSQESNQPQHF. The chain is built from TRBV3-1 and TRBJ1-5; D is unresolved. In germline, CDR1 is LGHDT, CDR2 YNNKEL (reference sequence). Trimming took off 0 bases at V and 1 base at J, with 1 base between the two ends. This CDR3 is built from 13 residues.

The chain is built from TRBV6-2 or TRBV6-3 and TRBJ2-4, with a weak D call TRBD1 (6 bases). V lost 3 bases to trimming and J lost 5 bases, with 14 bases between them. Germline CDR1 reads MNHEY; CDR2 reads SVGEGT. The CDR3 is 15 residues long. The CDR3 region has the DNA TGTGCCAGCAGTTATCCCCCCAACAGGGAAAACATTCAGTACTTC. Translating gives CASSYPPNRENIQYF.

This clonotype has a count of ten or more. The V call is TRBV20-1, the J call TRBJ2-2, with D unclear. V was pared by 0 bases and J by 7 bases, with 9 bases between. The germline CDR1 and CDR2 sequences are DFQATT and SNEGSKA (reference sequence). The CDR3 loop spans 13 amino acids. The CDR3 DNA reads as TGCAGTGCTAGAGAAAACAATCACGGGGAGCTGTTTTTT. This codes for CSARENNHGELFF.

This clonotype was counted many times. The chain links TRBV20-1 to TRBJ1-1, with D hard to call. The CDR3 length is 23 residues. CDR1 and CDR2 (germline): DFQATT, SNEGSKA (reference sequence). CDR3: CRGGRAQSVVESGSRNYYTEAFF. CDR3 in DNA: TGCCGCGGCGGAAGAGCCCAAAGTGTAGTCGAGTCGGGGTCTAGGAACTACTACACTGAAGCTTTCTTT.

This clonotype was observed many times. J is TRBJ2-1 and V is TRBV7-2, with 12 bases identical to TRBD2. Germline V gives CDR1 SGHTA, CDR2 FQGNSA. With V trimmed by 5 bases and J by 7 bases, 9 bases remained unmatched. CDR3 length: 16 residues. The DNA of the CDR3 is TGTGCCAGCAGCCCATTGGCGCTAGCGGGGGGGAATGAGCAGTTCTTC. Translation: CASSPLALAGGNEQFF.

In DNA form, the CDR3 reads TGTGCCAGCAGCCTAGGACAGTTAGACCAAGAGACCCAGTACTTC. Encoded protein: CASSLGQLDQETQYF. V gene TRBV11-3 combines with J gene TRBJ2-5, with TRBD1 as a possible D gene (6 bases). The germline gives CDR1 SGHNT, CDR2 YENEEA. The CDR3 is made up of 15 amino acids. Trimming removed 5 bases from V and 0 bases from J, with 13 bases in between.

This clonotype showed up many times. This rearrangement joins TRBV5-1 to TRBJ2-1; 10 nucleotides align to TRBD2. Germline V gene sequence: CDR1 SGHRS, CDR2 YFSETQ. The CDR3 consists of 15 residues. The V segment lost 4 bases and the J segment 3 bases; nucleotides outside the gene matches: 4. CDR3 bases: TGCGCCAGCAGCACGGGGACTAGCGACTACAATGAGCAGTTCTTC. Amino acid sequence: CASSTGTSDYNEQFF.

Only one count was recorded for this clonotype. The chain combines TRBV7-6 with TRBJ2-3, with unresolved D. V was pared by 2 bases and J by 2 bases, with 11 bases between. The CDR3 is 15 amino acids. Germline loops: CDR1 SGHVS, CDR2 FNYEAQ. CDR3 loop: CASSLLGQDTDTQYF. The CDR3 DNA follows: TGTGCCAGCAGCTTATTGGGCCAAGACACAGATACGCAGTATTTT.

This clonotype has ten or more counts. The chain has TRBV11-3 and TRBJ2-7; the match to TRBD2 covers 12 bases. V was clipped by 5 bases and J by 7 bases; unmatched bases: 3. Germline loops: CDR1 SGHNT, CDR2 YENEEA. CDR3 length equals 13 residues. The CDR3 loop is CASSTGLAGEQYV. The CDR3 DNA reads TGTGCCAGCAGCACAGGACTAGCGGGAGAGCAGTACGTC.

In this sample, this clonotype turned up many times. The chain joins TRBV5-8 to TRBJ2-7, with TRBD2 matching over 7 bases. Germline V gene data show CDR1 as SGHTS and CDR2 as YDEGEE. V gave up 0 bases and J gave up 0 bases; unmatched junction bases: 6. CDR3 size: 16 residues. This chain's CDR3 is CASSLVYGRSSYEQYV. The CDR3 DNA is TGTGCCAGCAGCTTGGTCTACGGGAGGAGCTCCTACGAGCAGTACGTC.

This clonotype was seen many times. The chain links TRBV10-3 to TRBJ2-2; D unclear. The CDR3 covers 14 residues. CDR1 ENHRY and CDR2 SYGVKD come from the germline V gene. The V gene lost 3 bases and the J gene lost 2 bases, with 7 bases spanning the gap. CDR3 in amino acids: CAISDRENTGELFF. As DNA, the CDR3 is TGTGCCATCAGTGACAGAGAAAACACCGGGGAGCTGTTTTTT.

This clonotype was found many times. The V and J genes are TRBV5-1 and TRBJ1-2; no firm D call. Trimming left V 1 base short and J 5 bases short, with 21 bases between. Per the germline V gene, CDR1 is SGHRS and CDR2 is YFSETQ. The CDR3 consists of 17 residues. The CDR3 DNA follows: TGCGCCAGCAGCTTGAACTCTATGCTACTAACGAAGTATGGCTACACCTTC. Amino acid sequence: CASSLNSMLLTKYGYTF.

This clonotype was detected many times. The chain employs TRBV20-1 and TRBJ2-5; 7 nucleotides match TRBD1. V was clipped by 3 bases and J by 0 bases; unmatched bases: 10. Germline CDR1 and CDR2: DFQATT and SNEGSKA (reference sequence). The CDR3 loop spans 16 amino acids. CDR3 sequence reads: CSASSPTGAYQETQYF. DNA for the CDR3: TGCAGTGCTAGTAGTCCCACAGGGGCGTACCAAGAGACCCAGTACTTC.

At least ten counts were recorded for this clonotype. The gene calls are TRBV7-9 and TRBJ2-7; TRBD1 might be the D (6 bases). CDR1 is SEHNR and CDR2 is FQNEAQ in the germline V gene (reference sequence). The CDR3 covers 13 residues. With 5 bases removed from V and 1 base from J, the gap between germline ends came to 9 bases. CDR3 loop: CASSIGTSYEQYF. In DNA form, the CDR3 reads TGTGCCAGCAGCATCGGGACATCCTACGAGCAGTACTTC.

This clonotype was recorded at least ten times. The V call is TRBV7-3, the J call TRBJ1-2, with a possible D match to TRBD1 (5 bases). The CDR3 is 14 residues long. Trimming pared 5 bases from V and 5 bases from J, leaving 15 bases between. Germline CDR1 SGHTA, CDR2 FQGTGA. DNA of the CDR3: TGTGCCAGCAGCCCAAACCGGGGCCCTTATGGCTACACCTTC. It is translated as CASSPNRGPYGYTF.